The 5 T cell receptor beta chains reported below all come from one sample, sequenced in a study of T-cell reconstitution after alpha-beta-depleted transplantation in children. Preparing the TCRbeta library involved the use of unique molecular identifiers. Each CDR3 protein gets one entry after TCRdb re-called the PCR reads with MiXCR. Among more than 40,000 distinct CDR3 sequences, 52% were seen once, and the ten largest hold more than 30%. The sample in question was peripheral blood, obtained before TCRalphabeta/CD19-depleted stem cell transplant. The receptors come from a boy under three years old with SCID, due to receive a stem cell transplant.

The gene calls are TRBV15 and TRBJ2-6, with a tentative D call TRBD1 (5 bases). Trimming stripped 3 bases from V and 2 bases from J, with 8 bases between. The germline CDR1 and CDR2 sequences are LNHNV and YYDKDF (reference sequence). CDR3 length: 15 residues. The CDR3 sequence: CATSSLRAGANVLTF. For the CDR3, the DNA is TGTGCCACCAGCAGCCTCAGGGCTGGGGCCAACGTCCTGACTTTC. The whole variable domain, remainder taken from reference TRBV15 and TRBJ2-6, is DAMVIQNPRYQVTQFGKPVTLSCSQTLNHNVMYWYQQKSSQAPKLLFHYYDKDFNNEADTPDNFQSRRPNTSFCFLDIRSPGLGDTAMYLCATSSLRAGANVLTFGAGSRLTVL.

This clonotype came up a few times. The V and J genes are TRBV4-1 and TRBJ2-1; a weak D match, TRBD2 (6 bases). Trimming removed 2 bases from V and 12 bases from J, with 14 bases in between. Germline V gene lookup returns CDR1 MGHRA and CDR2 YSYEKL. CDR3 length equals 13 residues. The DNA for the CDR3 is TGCGCCAGCAGCCAACTAACCGGGACTTTGCAGTTCTTC. It is translated as CASSQLTGTLQFF.

This clonotype has just a few counts. This chain uses TRBV6-1 with TRBJ2-3; D unclear. V lost 8 bases to trimming and J lost 4 bases, with 16 bases between them. CDR3 length: 14 amino acids. The germline gives CDR1 MNHNS, CDR2 SASEGT. CDR3 nucleotides: TGTGCCAGCTGGTTTACCGACCTCCCAGATACGCAGTATTTT. Amino acid sequence: CASWFTDLPDTQYF.

This clonotype was found a few times. The chain links TRBV10-3 to TRBJ2-3; D unresolved. Germline V gene data show CDR1 as ENHRY and CDR2 as SYGVKD. Trimming took 3 bases from V and 2 from J, leaving 12 bases between them. The CDR3 has 15 amino acids. The CDR3: CAISDGRRDTDTQYF. In DNA, the CDR3 is TGTGCCATCAGTGATGGCAGGAGAGACACAGATACGCAGTATTTT.

This clonotype occurred a few times. This chain links TRBV28 with TRBJ2-7; possibly TRBD1 or TRBD2 for D (5 bases each). Germline lookup yields CDR1 MDHEN and CDR2 SYDVKM. CDR3 length equals 13 residues. Trimming pared 6 bases from V and 5 bases from J, leaving 14 bases between. This CDR3 is CASRPGTKNEQYF. The CDR3 nucleotides are TGTGCCAGCAGGCCCGGGACCAAAAACGAGCAGTACTTC.